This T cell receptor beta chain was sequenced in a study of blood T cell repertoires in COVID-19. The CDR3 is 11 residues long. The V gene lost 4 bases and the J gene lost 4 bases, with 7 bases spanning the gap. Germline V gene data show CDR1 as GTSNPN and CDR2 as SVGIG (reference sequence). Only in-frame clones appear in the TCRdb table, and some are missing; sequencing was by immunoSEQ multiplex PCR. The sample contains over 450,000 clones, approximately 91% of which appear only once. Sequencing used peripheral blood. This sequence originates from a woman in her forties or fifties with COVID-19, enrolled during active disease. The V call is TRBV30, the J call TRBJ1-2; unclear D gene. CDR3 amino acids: CAWTFLYGYTF. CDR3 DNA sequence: TGTGCCTGGACTTTCCTCTATGGCTACACCTTC. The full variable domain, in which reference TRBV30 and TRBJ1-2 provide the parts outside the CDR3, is SQTIHQWPATLVQPVGSPLSLECTVEGTSNPNLYWYRQAAGRGLQLLFYSVGIGQISSEVPQNLSASRPQDRQFILSSKKLLLSDSGFYLCAWTFLYGYTFGSGTRLTVV.